What follows describes a single T cell receptor beta chain. Profiling relied on immunoSEQ multiplex PCR, and the TCRdb table lists in-frame clones only, not all of them. The sample has over 40,000 clones; 80% to 95% are singletons. Trimming took 7 bases from V and 1 from J; bases not matched to a gene: 9. Germline V gives CDR1 ENHRY, CDR2 SYGVKD. The CDR3 length is 16 residues. These data originate in a study of T cell changes during pregnancy in multiple sclerosis. The TCR was taken from a female donor with multiple sclerosis, enrolled in a pregnancy study. The specimen was peripheral blood, collected in the third trimester of pregnancy. The chain carries TRBV10-3 and TRBJ1-3, with 8 bases aligning to TRBD1. The CDR3 DNA reads as TGTGCCATCAATAGAGGGCAGGGGGCTTCTGGAAACACCATATATTTT. Amino acids: CAINRGQGASGNTIYF.